The table lists the clone carrying this T cell receptor beta chain with a few counts. Profiling relied on immunoSEQ multiplex PCR, and the TCRdb table lists in-frame clones only, not all of them. Seen here are tens of thousands of clones, around 80% observed once, and the top ten hold approximately 9.3%. The entry originates in a study of blood T cell repertoires in COVID-19. Study-level information: T cells, B-cell-depleted T cells, or PBMCs supplied cDNA or gDNA.

This CDR3 has 15 amino acids. Germline V gene sequence: CDR1 KGHSH, CDR2 LQKENI. Trimming took off 5 bases at V and 2 bases at J, with 16 bases between the two ends. This rearrangement joins TRBV18 to TRBJ2-7, with D possibly TRBD2 on 5 matching bases. Sequencing used peripheral blood. The TCR originated in a woman aged 50 to 60 with acute or convalescent COVID-19. CDR3 DNA sequence: TGTGCCAGCTCATCGTATGAATGGCGGGCCTACGAGCAGTACTTC. Translated: CASSSYEWRAYEQYF.